This T cell receptor beta chain was identified during a study of CD8 T cells in Susac syndrome. RNA was extracted with the RNeasy kit, and a quantity of roughly 0.45 to 1 ug was reverse transcribed using random hexamers. immunoSEQ multiplex PCR amplified TCR beta CDR3 across 54 Vbeta, 13 Jbeta. TCRdb reanalysed the immunoSEQ multiplex PCR reads using MiXCR and keeps one entry per CDR3 protein. The sample includes 180,000 or so distinct CDR3 sequences, around 95% of them seen just once. Germline CDR1 and CDR2: MNHEY and SMNVEV (reference sequence). The V segment lost 0 bases and the J segment 7 bases; nucleotides outside the gene matches: 3. CDR3 size: 15 residues. CD8+ and CD4+ T cells taken from blood had their TCR beta sequenced. Matching for age and sex applied to the controls, who were healthy donors. Negative magnetic isolation gave CD8+ and CD4+ cells; FACS enriched CD8+ TEMRA.

The material sequenced was CD4+ T cells from PBMCs. The chain has TRBV27 and TRBJ2-3; 11 bases map to TRBD2. The clonotype comes from a human donor in good health. CDR3 sequence (DNA): TGTGCCAGCAGTTTATCGCCTAGCGGGGGGTATACGCAGTATTTT. Its protein is CASSLSPSGGYTQYF.